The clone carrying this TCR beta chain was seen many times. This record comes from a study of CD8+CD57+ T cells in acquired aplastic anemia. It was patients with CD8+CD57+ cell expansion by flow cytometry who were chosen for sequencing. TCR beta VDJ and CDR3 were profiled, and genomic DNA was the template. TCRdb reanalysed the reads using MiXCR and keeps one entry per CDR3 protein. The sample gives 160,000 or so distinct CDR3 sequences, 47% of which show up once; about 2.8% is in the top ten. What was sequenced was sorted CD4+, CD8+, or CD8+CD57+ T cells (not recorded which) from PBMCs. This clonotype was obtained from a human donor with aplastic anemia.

CDR3 in amino acids: CASSVSSGSATDTQYF. DNA for the CDR3: TGTGCCAGCAGTGTAAGTAGCGGGAGTGCGACAGATACGCAGTATTTT. This sequence joins TRBV6-1 and TRBJ2-3, with TRBD2 identical over 9 bases. The trim removed 4 bases at V and 3 bases at J, leaving 8 bases unmatched. This CDR3 spans 16 amino acids. From germline, CDR1 is MNHNS and CDR2 SASEGT.